This passage covers 9 T cell receptor beta chains from one sample sequenced in a study of CD8+ T cells in alopecia areata. RNA extraction was followed by reverse transcription into cDNA, which acted as the sequencing template. Assay: immunoSEQ multiplex PCR; the TCRdb copy retains only in-frame clones and omits some. This table holds more than 150,000 clones, 50% to 65% found once. Sequences were derived from CD8+ T cells sorted from blood, sampled at week 0. These receptors were obtained from a human donor with alopecia areata.

The rearrangement uses TRBV5-1 and TRBJ2-7; D gene ambiguous. Trimming cost V 2 bases and J 1 base, with 10 bases left between them. Germline V gives CDR1 SGHRS, CDR2 YFSETQ. The CDR3 totals 14 residues. Here the CDR3 reads CASSFGAGSYEQYF. CDR3 nucleotide sequence: TGCGCCAGCAGCTTTGGCGCAGGTTCCTACGAGCAGTACTTC. Variable domain in full (rest from reference TRBV5-1 and TRBJ2-7): KAGVTQTPRYLIKTRGQQVTLSCSPISGHRSVSWYQQTPGQGLQFLFEYFSETQRNKGNFPGRFSGRQFSNSRSEMNVSTLELGDSALYLCASSFGAGSYEQYFGPGTRLTVT.

The sample holds a few counts of this clone. Other DNA sequences in the sample encode the same CDR3. The V call is TRBV13, the J call TRBJ1-5, with D perhaps TRBD1 (5 bases). Germline-derived CDR1 and CDR2 are PRHDT and FYEKMQ (reference sequence). V was clipped by 0 bases and J by 6 bases, with 6 bases between them. This CDR3 has 13 amino acids. CDR3 amino acids: CASSLGGRQPQHF. The CDR3 DNA reads as TGTGCCAGCAGCTTAGGGGGACGTCAGCCCCAGCATTTT.

The rearrangement links TRBV29-1 to TRBJ2-7; D may correspond to TRBD1 or TRBD2 (5 bases each). Germline V lookup: CDR1 SQVTM, CDR2 ANQGSEA. The CDR3 consists of 11 residues. The V and J ends lost 7 bases and 13 bases respectively, with 20 bases between them. The CDR3 here is CSALGTEGLYF. The CDR3 DNA is TGCAGCGCCCTTGGGACCGAGGGGCTTTACTTC.

CDR3 sequence (DNA): TGCGCCAGCAGCCAAGATACGGGTAATGAGCAGTTCTTC. This codes for CASSQDTGNEQFF. This chain links TRBV4-1 with TRBJ2-1; D gene uncertain. Trimming shortened V by 0 bases and J by 7 bases, and 7 bases separated the two germline ends. The germline gives CDR1 MGHRA, CDR2 YSYEKL. This CDR3 spans 13 amino acids.

The chain joins TRBV30 to TRBJ2-7; perhaps TRBD2 as D (6 bases). With 7 bases removed from V and 1 base from J, the gap between germline ends came to 11 bases. This CDR3 contains 12 residues. Germline-derived CDR1 and CDR2 are GTSNPN and SVGIG (reference sequence). The CDR3 coding sequence is TGTGCCTCGGAGGGTTCGTCCTACGAGCAGTACTTC. Translating it yields CASEGSSYEQYF.

V and J are TRBV30 and TRBJ1-1; D ambiguous. The CDR3 contains 11 residues. V was cut by 5 bases and J by 6 bases, with 10 bases left in between. Per germline, CDR1 GTSNPN and CDR2 SVGIG (reference sequence). The CDR3 bases are TGTGCCTGGGGCCGGAATGCTGAAGCTTTCTTT. Its protein product is CAWGRNAEAFF.

V is TRBV18 and J is TRBJ2-5; 7 bases align to TRBD1. The CDR3 sequence is 16 residues long. J gave up 1 base and V 3 bases, and 8 bases lay outside the gene matches. Germline values: CDR1 KGHSH, CDR2 LQKENI. CDR3 sequence (DNA): TGTGCCAGCTCACCGGAACCGGGGACAGCCCAAGAGACCCAGTACTTC. Protein product: CASSPEPGTAQETQYF.

The chain links TRBV30 to TRBJ1-1; D uncertain. CDR1 is GTSNPN and CDR2 is SVGIG in the germline V gene (reference sequence). The CDR3 has 12 residues. V lost 4 bases, J lost 1 base, and 7 bases lay in between. CDR3 region: CAWTVENTEAFF. For the CDR3, the DNA is TGTGCCTGGACGGTGGAGAACACTGAAGCTTTCTTT.

The genes are TRBV29-1 and TRBJ1-2; perhaps TRBD1 as D (5 bases). Per germline, CDR1 SQVTM and CDR2 ANQGSEA. The CDR3 extends over 15 amino acids. The V end lost 0 bases, the J end lost 1 base, and 12 bases lay between the germline ends. The CDR3 region has the DNA TGCAGCGTTGAAGAGGATAGGGGAGGTAACTATGGCTACACCTTC. This sequence encodes CSVEEDRGGNYGYTF.